The 4 T cell receptor beta chains below were found in one sample sequenced in a study of blood T cells in healthy people across ages. Then a second PCR, running roughly 7 to 11 cycles, was carried out with a sample-barcoded 5' primer and a J-beta primer mix. Each CDR3 protein gets one entry after TCRdb re-called the 5' RACE reads with MiXCR. The table records roughly 680,000 distinct CDR3 sequences, under 65% of them present only once. What was sequenced was blood. These receptor sequences come from an elderly woman in good health.

Remarks on this clonotype: A read error is possible here, since a much larger clone lies one base away. The rearrangement uses TRBV6-1 and TRBJ1-2; possibly TRBD1 for D (6 bases). The CDR3 is 14 amino acids. V dropped 0 bases and J dropped 4 bases, with 9 bases sitting between them. The V gene's germline CDR1 is MNHNS and CDR2 SASEGT. CDR3 nucleotide sequence: TGTGCCAGCAGTGAAGCAGGACAGAGCTATGGCTACACCTTC. As protein: CASSEAGQSYGYTF.

Only one count was recorded for this clonotype. This chain links TRBV20-1 with TRBJ2-3; perhaps TRBD2 as D (6 bases). V gave up 6 bases and J gave up 0 bases, with 19 bases separating them. Germline values: CDR1 DFQATT, CDR2 SNEGSKA (reference sequence). The CDR3 is made up of 16 amino acids. The CDR3 DNA reads TGCAGTGCCCAAGTAGTCCTGCGGGGAAGCACAGATACGCAGTATTTT. It specifies CSAQVVLRGSTDTQYF.

The chain has TRBV7-9 and TRBJ2-2; no definite D call. Trimming removed 5 bases from V and 4 bases from J, with 14 bases in between. The CDR3 covers 15 residues. CDR1 and CDR2 (germline): SEHNR, FQNEAQ (reference sequence). CDR3 bases: TGTGCCAGCAGCCACCCATCTAGTCCCACCGGGGAGCTGTTTTTT. It encodes CASSHPSSPTGELFF.

The CDR3 coding sequence is TGTGCCAGCAGCAACCGGACTAGCGGGAGACAGACCCAGTACTTC. Translated: CASSNRTSGRQTQYF. The chain has TRBV12-3 or TRBV12-4 and TRBJ2-5, with 13 bases matching TRBD2. V dropped 6 bases and J dropped 6; count of bases not matched to a gene: 7. The CDR3 is 15 residues long.